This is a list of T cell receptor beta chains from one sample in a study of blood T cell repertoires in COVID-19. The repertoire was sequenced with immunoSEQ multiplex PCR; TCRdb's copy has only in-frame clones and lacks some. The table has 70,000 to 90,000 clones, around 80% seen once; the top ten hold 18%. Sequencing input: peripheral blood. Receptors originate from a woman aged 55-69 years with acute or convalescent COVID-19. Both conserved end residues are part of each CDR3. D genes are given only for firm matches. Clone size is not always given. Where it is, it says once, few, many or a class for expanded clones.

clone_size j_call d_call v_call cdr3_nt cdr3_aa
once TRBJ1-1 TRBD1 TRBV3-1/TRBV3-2 TGTGCCAGCAGCCAAGCGTGGCGGGGACAGGACACTGAAGCTTTCTTT CASSQAWRGQDTEAFF
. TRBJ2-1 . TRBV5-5 TGTGCCAGCAGCTTGAGACAGGAGCCCTACAATGAGCAGTTCTTC CASSLRQEPYNEQFF
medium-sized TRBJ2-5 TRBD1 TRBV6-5 TGTGCCAGCAGATTAGACAGGGCAGAGACCCAGTACTTC CASRLDRAETQYF
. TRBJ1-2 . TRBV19 TGTGCCAGTAGTAAACGGGACACAGATTTTACCTTC CASSKRDTDFTF
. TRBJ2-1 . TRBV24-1 TGTGCCACCAGTGATCTTGGGGCGAGCTCCTACAATGAGCAGTTCTTC CATSDLGASSYNEQFF
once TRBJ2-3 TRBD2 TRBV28 TGTGCCAGCAGTTTGGCGGGGGGAGACACAGATACGCAGTATTTT CASSLAGGDTDTQYF
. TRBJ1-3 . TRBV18 TGTGCCAGCTCACCACAAGAGGTGCGAGTTGATAGAAACACCATATATTTT CASSPQEVRVDRNTIYF
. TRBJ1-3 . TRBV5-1 TGCGCCAGCAGCTGGGGGACTGGAGATCTTGGAAACACCATATATTTT CASSWGTGDLGNTIYF
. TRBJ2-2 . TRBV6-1 TGTGCCAGCAGTGATCCAACAGGGATACCGAACACCGGGGAGCTGTTTTTT CASSDPTGIPNTGELFF
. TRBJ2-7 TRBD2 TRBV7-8 TGTGCCAGCAGCCCCCTACTAGCGGCCAGCTCCTACGAGCAGTACTTC CASSPLLAASSYEQYF
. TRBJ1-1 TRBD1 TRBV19 TGTGCCAGTAGTATCGGGACAGTGATCGACACTGAAGCTTTCTTT CASSIGTVIDTEAFF
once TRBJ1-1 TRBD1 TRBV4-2 TGTGCCAGCAGCCAGGCCGGGACAGGGGCGGACACTGAAGCTTTCTTT CASSQAGTGADTEAFF
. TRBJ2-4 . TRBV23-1 TGCGCCAGCAGTCCTACGGTGCTAATTAGACAGGAGCTGAGGGAAGTCGCCAAAAACATTCAGTACTTC CASSPTVLIRQELREVAKNIQYF
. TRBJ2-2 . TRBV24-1 TGTGCCACCAGTGCCAGAGGGGAGCTGTTTTTT CATSARGELFF
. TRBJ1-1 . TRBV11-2 TGTGCCAGCAGCTTAAGAGGTGAAGCTTTCTTT CASSLRGEAFF
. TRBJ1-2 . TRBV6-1 TGTGCCAGCAGTGAGAACCTAGGAAACTATGGCTACACCTTC CASSENLGNYGYTF
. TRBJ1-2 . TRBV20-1 TGCAGTGCTAGGTACAGGGATGGCTACACCTTC CSARYRDGYTF
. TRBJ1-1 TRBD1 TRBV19 TGTGCCAGTAGTATCCTGGACAGGGCGGACACTGAAGCTTTCTTT CASSILDRADTEAFF
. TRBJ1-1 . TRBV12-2 TGTGCAAGTCGAAAAAAGGTATGCAGGGGAGATTCAGAAGCTTTCTTT CASRKKVCRGDSEAFF
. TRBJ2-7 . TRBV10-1 TGCGCCAGCAGTGGATCTGGCGGGGCCCCCCCCTACGAGCAGTACTTC CASSGSGGAPPYEQYF
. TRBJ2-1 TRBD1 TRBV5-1 TGCGCCAGCAGCCCAGGGACAGGGAGGCACAATGAGCAGTTCTTC CASSPGTGRHNEQFF
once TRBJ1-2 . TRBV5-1 TGCGCCAGCAGCCAGATTCCACAGAACGGGGGCTATGGCTACACCTTC CASSQIPQNGGYGYTF
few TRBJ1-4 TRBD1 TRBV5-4 TGTGCCAGCAGCCGTGGACAGGCAACTAATGAAAAACTGTTTTTT CASSRGQATNEKLFF
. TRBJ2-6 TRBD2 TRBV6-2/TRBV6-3 TGTGCCAGCAGTTACCAGGTGACTAGCGGGTATTCTGGGGCCAACGTCCTGACTTTC CASSYQVTSGYSGANVLTF
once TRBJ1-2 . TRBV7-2 TGTGCCAGCAGCTTAGAGTTATCGGGAGGCGGCGGCTACACCTTC CASSLELSGGGGYTF
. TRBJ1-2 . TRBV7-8 TGTGCCAGCAGCTTAGTTGGGGGAGGGACTAACTATGGCTACACCTTC CASSLVGGGTNYGYTF
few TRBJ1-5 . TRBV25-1 TGTGCCAGCACTCGGGACTCTTGGAATCAGCCCCAGCATTTT CASTRDSWNQPQHF
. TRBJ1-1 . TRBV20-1 TGCAGTGCCATAAGGGGGGGTAAAGCTTTCTTT CSAIRGGKAFF
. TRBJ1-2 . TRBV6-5 TGTGCCAGCAGCCTTAACGGGGGGGGCCAGGGCTACACCTTC CASSLNGGGQGYTF
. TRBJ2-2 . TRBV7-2 TGTGCCAGCAGCTTAGCGGTGTCTAGGCGAACCGGGGAGCTGTTTTTT CASSLAVSRRTGELFF
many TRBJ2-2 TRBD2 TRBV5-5 TGTGCCAGCAGCCCACGGACTAGCGGCAACACCGGGGAGCTGTTTTTT CASSPRTSGNTGELFF
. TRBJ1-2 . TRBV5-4 TGTGCCAGCAGCTTTGACAGGCTCGGGGGCTACACCTTC CASSFDRLGGYTF
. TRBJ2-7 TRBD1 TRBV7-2 TGTGCCAGCAGCCCGCGATTGATTGGGGCGGGACAGGCCTACGAGCAGTACTTC CASSPRLIGAGQAYEQYF